These 5 T cell receptor beta chains originate from one sample sequenced in a study of blood T cells in healthy people across ages. Alongside a J-beta primer mix, a sample-barcoded 5' primer served in a second PCR lasting roughly 6 to 11 cycles. One entry per CDR3 protein, called by TCRdb with MiXCR from the 5' RACE reads. This sample has 750,000 to 950,000 distinct CDR3 sequences, with 25% to 30% found just once. This sample also appeared in a second study, on T cells of mothers and their children.

The sequencing input was blood. These receptors all come from a boy aged 5-17 years in good health.

The CDR3 protein is CASSLRGGGELKQETQYF. Here the CDR3 DNA reads TGTGCCAGCAGCCTCCGTGGTGGCGGGGAGCTGAAGCAAGAGACCCAGTACTTC. The V call is TRBV7-9, the J call TRBJ2-5, with D tentatively TRBD2 (6 bases). Germline V CDR1 and CDR2: SEHNR, FQNEAQ (reference sequence). V shed 5 bases and J shed 2 bases, with 24 bases lying between them. The CDR3 length is 18 residues.

This clonotype turned up a few times. The chain links TRBV20-1 to TRBJ2-5; D is possibly TRBD1 (5 bases). Germline values: CDR1 DFQATT, CDR2 SNEGSKA (reference sequence). This CDR3 spans 15 amino acids. V was trimmed by 3 bases and J by 5 bases, leaving 19 bases between them. The CDR3 DNA sequence: TGCAGTGCTAGGGGTCCCCGAAGGGGCTTGGAGACCCAGTACTTC. Translating gives CSARGPRRGLETQYF.

J is TRBJ1-2 and V is TRBV28; no clear D gene. Germline V gene lookup returns CDR1 MDHEN and CDR2 SYDVKM. V shed 2 bases and J shed 4 bases, with 8 bases lying between them. The CDR3 loop spans 13 amino acids. The CDR3 protein is CASSLLLSYGYTF. For the CDR3, the DNA is TGTGCCAGCAGTTTACTGTTGTCCTATGGCTACACCTTC.

This chain joins TRBV28 and TRBJ1-4, with 7 bases lining up with TRBD1. CDR1 is MDHEN, CDR2 SYDVKM, per germline. The length of the CDR3 is 15 residues. The junction had 9 bases not matched to a gene; V was cut back by 7 bases and J by 4 bases. The chain's CDR3 is CASMGAGQNNEKLFF. CDR3 nucleotides: TGTGCCAGCATGGGCGCGGGACAGAATAATGAAAAACTGTTTTTT.

This sequence joins TRBV7-9 and TRBJ2-5; D possibly corresponds to TRBD2 (5 bases). The germline V and J ends were trimmed by 1 base and 5 bases, with 14 bases remaining between them. Germline V gene lookup returns CDR1 SEHNR and CDR2 FQNEAQ (reference sequence). There are 15 residues in the CDR3. The CDR3 reads CASSLVATSTETQYF. For the CDR3, the DNA is TGTGCCAGCAGCTTAGTGGCTACTAGTACGGAGACCCAGTACTTC.